The clone carrying this T cell receptor (beta chain) has just one count. Its antigen remains unknown. These data belong to a study of circulating and synovial CD4+ cells in juvenile arthritis. General observations from the study: Circulating pathogenic-like lymphocytes shared a substantially higher fraction of CDR3 sequences with synovium than bulk blood.

Assay: immunoSEQ multiplex PCR; the TCRdb copy retains only in-frame clones and omits some. The table has around 31,000 clones, 95% to 96% seen once; the top ten hold approximately 0.18%. CDR3 size: 15 residues. Germline V lookup: CDR1 SGHNT, CDR2 YYREEE (reference sequence). The V gene end was trimmed by 0 bases and the J gene end by 6 bases; junction bases not matched to a gene: 6. This receptor was identified in a human donor with juvenile idiopathic arthritis. Sequencing used CD4+ T cells from blood. V gene TRBV5-4 combines with J gene TRBJ1-2; 9 bases are shared with TRBD1. CDR3 bases: TGTGCCAGCAGCTTGGCGGACAGGGGATTGAATGGCTACACCTTC. Protein: CASSLADRGLNGYTF.